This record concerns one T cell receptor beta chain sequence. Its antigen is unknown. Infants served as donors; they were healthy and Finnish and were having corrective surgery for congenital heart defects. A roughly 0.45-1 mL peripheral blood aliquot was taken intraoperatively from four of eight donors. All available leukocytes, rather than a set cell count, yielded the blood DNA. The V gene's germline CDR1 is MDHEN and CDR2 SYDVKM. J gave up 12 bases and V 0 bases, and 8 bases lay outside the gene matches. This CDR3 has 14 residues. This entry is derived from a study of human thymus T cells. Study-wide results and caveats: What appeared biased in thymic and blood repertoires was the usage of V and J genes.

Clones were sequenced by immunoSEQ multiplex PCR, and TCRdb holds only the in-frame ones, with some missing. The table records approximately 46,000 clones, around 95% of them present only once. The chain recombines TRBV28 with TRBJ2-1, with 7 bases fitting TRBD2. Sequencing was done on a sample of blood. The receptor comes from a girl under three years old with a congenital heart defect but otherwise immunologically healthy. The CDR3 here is CASSLWGGDGGQFF. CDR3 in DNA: TGTGCCAGCAGTTTATGGGGAGGGGACGGGGGGCAGTTCTTC. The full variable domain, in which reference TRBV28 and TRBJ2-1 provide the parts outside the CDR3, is DVKVTQSSRYLVKRTGEKVFLECVQDMDHENMFWYRQDPGLGLRLIYFSYDVKMKEKGDIPEGYSVSREKKERFSLILESASTNQTSMYLCASSLWGGDGGQFFGPGTRLTVL.